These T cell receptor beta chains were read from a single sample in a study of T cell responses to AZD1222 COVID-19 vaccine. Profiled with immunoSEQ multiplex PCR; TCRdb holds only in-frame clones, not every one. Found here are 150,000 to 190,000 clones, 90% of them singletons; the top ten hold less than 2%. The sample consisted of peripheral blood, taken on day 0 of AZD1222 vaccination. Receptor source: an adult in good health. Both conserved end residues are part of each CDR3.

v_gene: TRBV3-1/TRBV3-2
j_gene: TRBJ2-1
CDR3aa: CASSQDLPGLADNEQFF

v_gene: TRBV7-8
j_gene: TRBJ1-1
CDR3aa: CASSFPTGMNTEAFF

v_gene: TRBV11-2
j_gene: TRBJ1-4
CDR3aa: CASSLRLDEKLFF

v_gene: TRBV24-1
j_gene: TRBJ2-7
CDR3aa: CATSDFDRGQYEQYF

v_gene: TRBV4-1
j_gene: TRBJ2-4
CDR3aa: CASSRGQVLAKNIQYF

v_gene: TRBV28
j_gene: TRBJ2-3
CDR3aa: CASSLAPDRDFSDTQYF

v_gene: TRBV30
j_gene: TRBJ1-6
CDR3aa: CAWSEFRSALHF

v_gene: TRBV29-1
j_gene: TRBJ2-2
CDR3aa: CSVVMAGGPNTGELFF

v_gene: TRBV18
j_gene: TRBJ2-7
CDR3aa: CASSPNRNYEQYF

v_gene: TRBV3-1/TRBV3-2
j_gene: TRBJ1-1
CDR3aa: CASSLGQMNTEAFF

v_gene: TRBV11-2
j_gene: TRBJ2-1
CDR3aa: CASSRPGLATYNEQFF

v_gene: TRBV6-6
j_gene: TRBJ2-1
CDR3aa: CASTQTQRDRGNEQFF

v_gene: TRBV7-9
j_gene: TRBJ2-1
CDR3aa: CASSWGLAGETSYNEQFF

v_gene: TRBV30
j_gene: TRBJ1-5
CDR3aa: CAWSKGADQPQHF

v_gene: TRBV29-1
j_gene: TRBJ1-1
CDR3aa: CSVVGYPEAFF

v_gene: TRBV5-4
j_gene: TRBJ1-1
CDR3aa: CASRPTGLPDTEAFF

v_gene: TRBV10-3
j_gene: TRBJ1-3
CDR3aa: CEGKKPNSGNTIYF

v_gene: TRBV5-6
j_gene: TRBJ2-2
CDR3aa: CASSLGVNTGELFF

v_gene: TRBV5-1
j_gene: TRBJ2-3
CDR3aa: CASSASLGDTQYF

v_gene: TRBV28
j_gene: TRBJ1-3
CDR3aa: CASSSHRGVGNTIYF

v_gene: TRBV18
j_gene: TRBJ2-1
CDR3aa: CASHRTGWGNEQFF

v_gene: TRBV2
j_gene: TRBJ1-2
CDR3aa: CASSGTGTEKVNYGYTF

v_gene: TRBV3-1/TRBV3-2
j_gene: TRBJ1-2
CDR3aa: CASSQDEFNYGYTF

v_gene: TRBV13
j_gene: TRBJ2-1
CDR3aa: CASSFSLAYNEQFF

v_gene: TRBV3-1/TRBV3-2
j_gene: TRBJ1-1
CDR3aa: CASSQLRPTQNTEAFF

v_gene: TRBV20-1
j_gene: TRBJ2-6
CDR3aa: CSASFPGVSSGANVLTF

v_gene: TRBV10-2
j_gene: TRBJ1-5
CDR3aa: CASTPGQEFDQPQHF

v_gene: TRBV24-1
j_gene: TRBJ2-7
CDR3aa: CATSELVERPPYEQYF

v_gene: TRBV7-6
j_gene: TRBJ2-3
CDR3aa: CASSPGLAGGFGTDTQYF

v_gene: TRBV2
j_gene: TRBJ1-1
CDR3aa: CASSGQGSRAEAFF

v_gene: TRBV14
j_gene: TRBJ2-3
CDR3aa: CASSRTGLLFSDTQYF

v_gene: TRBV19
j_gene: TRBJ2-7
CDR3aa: CASSSGRALNGEQYF

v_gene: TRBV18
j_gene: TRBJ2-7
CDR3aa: CASSRDREGEQYF

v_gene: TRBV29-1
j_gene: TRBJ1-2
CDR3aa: CSALGGTNYGYTF

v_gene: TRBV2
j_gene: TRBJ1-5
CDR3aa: CASAYDQPQHF

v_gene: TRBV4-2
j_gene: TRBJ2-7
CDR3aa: CASSQVGDRYEQYF

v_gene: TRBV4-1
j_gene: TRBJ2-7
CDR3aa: CASSQDDNRSEQYF

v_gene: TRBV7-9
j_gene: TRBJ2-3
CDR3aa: CASRQTGLAASTDTQYF

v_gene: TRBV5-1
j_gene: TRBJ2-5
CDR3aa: CASSLVTGVSQETQYF

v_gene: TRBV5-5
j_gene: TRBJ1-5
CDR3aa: CASSGGGTPNQPQHF

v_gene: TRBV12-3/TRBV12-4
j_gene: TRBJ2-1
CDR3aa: CASSPKREGGFF

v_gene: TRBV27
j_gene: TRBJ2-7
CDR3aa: CASSLGYEQYF

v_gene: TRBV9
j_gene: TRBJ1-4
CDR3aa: CASSVQGATNEKLFF

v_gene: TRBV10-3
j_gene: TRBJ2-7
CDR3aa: CAISESKAYEQYF